This is a list of T cell receptor beta chains from one sample in a study of shared clonotypes between healthy human individuals. Data came from immunoSEQ multiplex PCR; TCRdb stores just in-frame clones and leaves some out. The table includes around 1 million clones, 76% detected once. The sequencing sample was made of memory CD4+ T cells sorted from blood. The origin of the receptors is a man younger than 35 in good health. CDR3s include the opening cysteine and the closing phenylalanine or tryptophan. D genes are given only for firm matches. Size is stated for part of the rows, as once, few or many counts, or as a class when the clone is expanded.

J: TRBJ2-1; V: TRBV18; size: .; D: TRBD1; CDR3: CASSPGTGAGEQFF; DNA: TGTGCCAGCTCACCCGGGACAGGGGCTGGTGAGCAGTTCTTC
J: TRBJ2-5; V: TRBV6-1; size: .; D: .; CDR3: CASSEDGRYAQETQYF; DNA: TGTGCCAGCAGTGAAGATGGTCGCTACGCCCAAGAGACCCAGTACTTC
J: TRBJ1-1; V: TRBV29-1; size: few; D: TRBD1; CDR3: CSVVQGGFTEAFF; DNA: TGCAGCGTTGTTCAGGGGGGCTTCACTGAAGCTTTCTTT
J: TRBJ1-3; V: TRBV11-2; size: .; D: TRBD1; CDR3: CASSSAGGRTGNTIYF; DNA: TGTGCCAGCAGCTCGGCAGGGGGCCGCACTGGAAACACCATATATTTT
J: TRBJ2-7; V: TRBV5-4; size: .; D: TRBD2; CDR3: CASSIGGTSGRNEQYF; DNA: TGTGCCAGCTCTATTGGGGGAACTAGCGGGAGAAACGAGCAGTACTTC
J: TRBJ1-5; V: TRBV19; size: few; D: TRBD1; CDR3: CASSPSRDRPNQPQHF; DNA: TGTGCCAGTAGTCCTTCTCGGGACAGGCCTAATCAGCCCCAGCATTTT
J: TRBJ2-7; V: TRBV7-9; size: few; D: .; CDR3: CASSLSGIYEQYF; DNA: TGTGCCAGCAGCTTGTCCGGTATCTACGAGCAGTACTTC
J: TRBJ2-5; V: TRBV5-1; size: few; D: .; CDR3: CASSLSGSGETQYF; DNA: TGCGCCAGCAGCTTGTCGGGGTCGGGGGAGACCCAGTACTTC
J: TRBJ2-1; V: TRBV7-3; size: .; D: .; CDR3: CASSLTGHSSYNEQFF; DNA: TGTGCCAGCAGCTTAACGGGACACTCCTCGTACAATGAGCAGTTCTTC
J: TRBJ2-7; V: TRBV19; size: .; D: TRBD1; CDR3: CASRSTGSSYEQYF; DNA: TGTGCCAGTAGGTCGACAGGGTCCTCCTACGAGCAGTACTTC
J: TRBJ1-2; V: TRBV30; size: .; D: TRBD1; CDR3: CAWSPWQGAGYTF; DNA: TGTGCCTGGAGCCCGTGGCAGGGGGCTGGCTACACCTTC
J: TRBJ2-1; V: TRBV6-1; size: .; D: .; CDR3: CASSESRRSEQFF; DNA: TGTGCCAGCAGTGAGAGTAGGAGGTCTGAGCAGTTCTTC
J: TRBJ2-3; V: TRBV9; size: .; D: TRBD2; CDR3: CASSPRTSGGVDTQYF; DNA: TGTGCCAGCAGCCCTCGGACTAGCGGGGGTGTAGATACGCAGTATTTT
J: TRBJ2-1; V: TRBV4-3; size: .; D: TRBD2; CDR3: CASSQVGVAGGTYNEQFF; DNA: TGCGCCAGCAGCCAAGTTGGCGTTGCGGGAGGAACCTACAATGAGCAGTTCTTC
J: TRBJ1-5; V: TRBV9; size: .; D: .; CDR3: CASSRGTGDNQPQHF; DNA: TGTGCCAGCAGCCGGGGGACTGGGGACAATCAGCCCCAGCATTTT
J: TRBJ2-7; V: TRBV6-6; size: .; D: TRBD2; CDR3: CASSGRTGTSGTEQYF; DNA: TGTGCCAGCAGTGGACGCACCGGGACTAGCGGGACCGAGCAGTACTTC
J: TRBJ1-3; V: TRBV18; size: .; D: .; CDR3: CASSPPGYSGNTIYF; DNA: TGTGCCAGCTCACCACCGGGCTACTCTGGAAACACCATATATTTT
J: TRBJ2-3; V: TRBV29-1; size: .; D: TRBD2; CDR3: CSVASGTSTDTQYF; DNA: TGCAGCGTTGCTAGCGGGACTAGCACAGATACGCAGTATTTT
J: TRBJ2-7; V: TRBV4-3; size: few; D: .; CDR3: CASSQDPGVPYEQYF; DNA: TGCGCCAGCAGCCAAGATCCCGGGGTCCCTTACGAGCAGTACTTC
J: TRBJ1-2; V: TRBV10-3; size: .; D: .; CDR3: CAIGDGPGTGYTF; DNA: TGTGCCATTGGTGACGGCCCGGGCACCGGCTACACCTTC
J: TRBJ2-2; V: TRBV19; size: .; D: TRBD1; CDR3: CASSNRQGTNTGELFF; DNA: TGTGCCAGTAGTAACAGACAGGGAACGAACACCGGGGAGCTGTTTTTT
J: TRBJ1-1; V: TRBV7-3; size: .; D: TRBD1; CDR3: CASSPDRSTEAFF; DNA: TGTGCCAGCAGTCCGGACAGGAGCACTGAAGCTTTCTTT
J: TRBJ2-6; V: TRBV10-3; size: .; D: .; CDR3: CAISESGTGANVLTF; DNA: TGTGCCATCAGTGAGTCGGGGACTGGGGCCAACGTCCTGACTTTC
J: TRBJ2-1; V: TRBV11-2; size: .; D: .; CDR3: CASHSQLSNEQFF; DNA: TGTGCCAGCCATTCCCAATTAAGCAATGAGCAGTTCTTC
J: TRBJ2-2; V: TRBV6-1; size: .; D: .; CDR3: CASSAVNTGELFF; DNA: TGTGCCAGCAGCGCAGTAAACACCGGGGAGCTGTTTTTT
J: TRBJ1-2; V: TRBV6-1; size: once; D: .; CDR3: CASSEAAGTLTGYTF; DNA: TGTGCCAGCAGTGAAGCGGCGGGGACCCTCACAGGCTACACCTTC
J: TRBJ1-3; V: TRBV1; size: .; D: .; CDR3: CTGRTGVRGSGNTIYF; DNA: TGCACCGGAAGGACAGGGGTCCGGGGCTCTGGAAACACCATATATTTT
J: TRBJ1-2; V: TRBV7-2; size: few; D: .; CDR3: CASSTSDGRNGYTF; DNA: TGTGCCAGCAGCACTAGCGATGGCCGTAATGGCTACACCTTC
J: TRBJ2-7; V: TRBV5-1; size: .; D: .; CDR3: CASSLVPDYEQYF; DNA: TGCGCCAGCAGCTTGGTACCAGACTACGAGCAGTACTTC
J: TRBJ1-3; V: TRBV7-2; size: .; D: TRBD1; CDR3: CASSLQGAGDTIYF; DNA: TGTGCCAGCAGCCTTCAGGGGGCGGGTGACACCATATATTTT
J: TRBJ2-2; V: TRBV21-1; size: once; D: .; CDR3: CAGGLAGVSTGELFF; DNA: TGTGCCGGAGGGCTAGCGGGAGTGAGCACCGGGGAGCTGTTTTTT
J: TRBJ2-1; V: TRBV9; size: .; D: TRBD2; CDR3: CASSDSQTSGSYNEQFF; DNA: TGTGCCAGCAGCGACTCCCAGACTAGCGGGAGTTACAATGAGCAGTTCTTC
J: TRBJ2-2; V: TRBV6-5; size: .; D: .; CDR3: CASFDSHQSGELFF; DNA: TGTGCCAGCTTTGACTCGCACCAATCCGGGGAGCTGTTTTTT
J: TRBJ1-1; V: TRBV6-5; size: .; D: .; CDR3: CASSYRFSTTEAFF; DNA: TGTGCCAGCAGTTATCGTTTTTCGACCACTGAAGCTTTCTTT
J: TRBJ1-2; V: TRBV5-1; size: .; D: TRBD1; CDR3: CASSERGQGGTGGYTF; DNA: TGCGCCAGCAGCGAACGGGGACAGGGAGGAACGGGCGGCTACACCTTC
J: TRBJ2-7; V: TRBV5-4; size: .; D: .; CDR3: CASSLMGGSYEQYF; DNA: TGTGCCAGCAGCTTGATGGGGGGCTCCTACGAGCAGTACTTC
J: TRBJ1-1; V: TRBV10-3; size: .; D: .; CDR3: CAISDGSFLGNTEAFF; DNA: TGTGCCATCAGTGATGGGTCCTTTTTGGGGAACACTGAAGCTTTCTTT
J: TRBJ1-2; V: TRBV7-1; size: .; D: .; CDR3: CASSRDEGWYTF; DNA: TGTGCCAGCAGCCGCGACGAGGGGTGGTACACCTTC
J: TRBJ2-2; V: TRBV7-9; size: .; D: TRBD2; CDR3: CASSRVGGTAGELFF; DNA: TGTGCCAGCAGCCGGGTCGGGGGGACCGCCGGGGAGCTGTTTTTT
J: TRBJ2-1; V: TRBV7-9; size: few; D: .; CDR3: CASSLSVQIAAYNEQFF; DNA: TGTGCCAGCAGCTTATCAGTTCAGATAGCGGCGTACAATGAGCAGTTCTTC
J: TRBJ1-2; V: TRBV4-3; size: .; D: TRBD1; CDR3: CASSQDLGTGYGYTF; DNA: TGCGCCAGCAGCCAAGATCTTGGGACAGGCTATGGCTACACCTTC
J: TRBJ2-6; V: TRBV30; size: .; D: .; CDR3: CAWSLPSGANVLTF; DNA: TGTGCCTGGAGTCTACCCTCTGGGGCCAACGTCCTGACTTTC
J: TRBJ2-3; V: TRBV7-9; size: .; D: TRBD2; CDR3: CASSMASGGADTQYF; DNA: TGTGCCAGCAGCATGGCTAGCGGGGGGGCCGATACGCAGTATTTT
J: TRBJ1-5; V: TRBV6-1; size: once; D: .; CDR3: CASSELSVGSTGHSNQPQHF; DNA: TGTGCCAGCAGTGAACTTAGTGTCGGCAGCACAGGCCATAGCAATCAGCCCCAGCATTTT
J: TRBJ2-7; V: TRBV21-1; size: .; D: .; CDR3: CATTRPRGREQYF; DNA: TGTGCCACCACCCGCCCCCGGGGGCGCGAGCAGTACTTC
J: TRBJ2-5; V: TRBV5-4; size: .; D: .; CDR3: CASSFNAPSTKTQYF; DNA: TGTGCCAGCAGCTTTAACGCGCCATCCACGAAGACCCAGTACTTC
J: TRBJ1-5; V: TRBV5-8; size: few; D: .; CDR3: CASQGLNQPQHF; DNA: TGTGCAAGTCAGGGTCTCAATCAGCCCCAGCATTTT
J: TRBJ1-2; V: TRBV19; size: .; D: TRBD1; CDR3: CASTPLGQNYGYTF; DNA: TGTGCCAGTACCCCCTTGGGACAGAACTATGGCTACACCTTC
J: TRBJ2-7; V: TRBV7-8; size: .; D: .; CDR3: CASSSGTVQVYEQYF; DNA: TGTGCCAGCAGCTCGGGGACCGTCCAGGTTTACGAGCAGTACTTC
J: TRBJ2-3; V: TRBV30; size: .; D: TRBD2; CDR3: CASKRGLGWDTQYF; DNA: TGTGCCTCGAAGCGGGGGCTTGGTTGGGATACGCAGTATTTT
J: TRBJ1-4; V: TRBV30; size: few; D: .; CDR3: CASPFWGDEKLFF; DNA: TGTGCTTCTCCATTCTGGGGGGATGAAAAACTGTTTTTT
J: TRBJ2-1; V: TRBV7-8; size: .; D: TRBD1; CDR3: CASSSGTGSHEQFF; DNA: TGTGCCAGCAGCTCCGGGACAGGTAGCCATGAGCAGTTCTTC